This T cell receptor (beta chain) was recorded in a study of cytomegalovirus exposure and HLA in healthy donors. Overall study: According to later analysis, the same platform produced the roughly 130 validation and under 750 first-cohort repertoires.

Measured with immunoSEQ multiplex PCR; TCRdb has only the in-frame clones, and not every one. The repertoire consists of some 250,000 clones, with 85% to 90% occurring once and the leading ten covering around 0.34%. The CDR3 length is 15 residues. Germline CDR1 SGHRS, CDR2 YFSETQ. Trimming stripped 2 bases from V and 7 bases from J, with 13 bases between. General study findings and limits: Despite most TCR sequences being rare, some public TCRs occurred in many donors. TCR beta chains numbering 164 were designated cytomegalovirus-associated.

Separation from the approximately 660-subject first cohort characterized the approximately 130-subject validation cohort, to which the donors belonged. This clone was seen a handful of times. The antigen is unknown. This TCR came from a woman younger than 30 in good health and CMV-seronegative. The chain recombines TRBV5-1 with TRBJ1-6; D is possibly TRBD1 (5 bases). Sequences were obtained from PBMCs. DNA of the CDR3: TGCGCCAGCAGCTTCGAGGACACTTACAATTCACCCCTCCACTTT. Encoded protein: CASSFEDTYNSPLHF.